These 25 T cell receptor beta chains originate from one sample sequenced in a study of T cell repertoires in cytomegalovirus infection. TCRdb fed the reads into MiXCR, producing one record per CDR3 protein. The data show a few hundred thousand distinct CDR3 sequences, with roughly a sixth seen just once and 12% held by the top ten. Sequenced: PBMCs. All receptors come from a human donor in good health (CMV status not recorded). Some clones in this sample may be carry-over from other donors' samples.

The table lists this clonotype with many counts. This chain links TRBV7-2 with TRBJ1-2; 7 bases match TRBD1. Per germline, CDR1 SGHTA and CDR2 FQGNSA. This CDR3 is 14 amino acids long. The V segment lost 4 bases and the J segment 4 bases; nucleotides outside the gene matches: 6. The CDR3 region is CASSSDRNSYGYTF. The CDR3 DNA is TGTGCCAGCAGCTCGGACAGGAACAGCTATGGCTACACCTTC.

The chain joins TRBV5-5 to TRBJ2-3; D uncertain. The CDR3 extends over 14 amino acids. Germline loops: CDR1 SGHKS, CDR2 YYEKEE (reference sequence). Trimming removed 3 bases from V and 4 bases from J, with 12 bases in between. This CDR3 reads CASSWWLIPDTQYF. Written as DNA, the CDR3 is TGTGCCAGCAGCTGGTGGTTGATTCCAGATACGCAGTATTTT.

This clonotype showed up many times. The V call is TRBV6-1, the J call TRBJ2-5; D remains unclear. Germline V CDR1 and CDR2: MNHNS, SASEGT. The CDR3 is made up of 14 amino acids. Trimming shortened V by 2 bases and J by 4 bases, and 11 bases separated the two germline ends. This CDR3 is CASSERYPPETQYF. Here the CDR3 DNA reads TGTGCCAGCAGTGAACGCTATCCTCCAGAGACCCAGTACTTC.

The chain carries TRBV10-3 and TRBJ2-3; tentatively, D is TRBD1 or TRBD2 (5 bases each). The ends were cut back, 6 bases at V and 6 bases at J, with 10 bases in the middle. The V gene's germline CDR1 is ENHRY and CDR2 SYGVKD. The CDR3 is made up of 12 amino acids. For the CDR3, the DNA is TGTGCCATCAGCTGGGACGGCGATACGCAGTATTTT. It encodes CAISWDGDTQYF.

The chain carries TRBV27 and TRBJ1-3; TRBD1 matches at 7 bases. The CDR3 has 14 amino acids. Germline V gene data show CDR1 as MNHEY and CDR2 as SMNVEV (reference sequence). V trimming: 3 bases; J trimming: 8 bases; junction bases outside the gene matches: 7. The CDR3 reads CASSFQGGRHTIYF. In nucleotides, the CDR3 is TGTGCCAGCAGTTTCCAAGGGGGCCGGCACACCATATATTTT.

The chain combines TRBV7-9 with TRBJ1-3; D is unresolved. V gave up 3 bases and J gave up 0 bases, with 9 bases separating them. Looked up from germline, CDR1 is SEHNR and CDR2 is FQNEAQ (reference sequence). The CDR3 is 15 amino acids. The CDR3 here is CASSFGRISGNTIYF. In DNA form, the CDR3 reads TGTGCCAGCAGCTTCGGCAGGATCTCTGGAAACACCATATATTTT.

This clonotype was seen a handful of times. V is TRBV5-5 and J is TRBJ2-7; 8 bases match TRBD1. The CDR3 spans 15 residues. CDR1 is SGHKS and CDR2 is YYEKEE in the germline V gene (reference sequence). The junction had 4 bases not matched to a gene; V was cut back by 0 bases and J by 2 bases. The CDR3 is CASSLAWDRTYEQYF. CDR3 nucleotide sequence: TGTGCCAGCAGCTTGGCCTGGGACAGGACCTACGAGCAGTACTTC.

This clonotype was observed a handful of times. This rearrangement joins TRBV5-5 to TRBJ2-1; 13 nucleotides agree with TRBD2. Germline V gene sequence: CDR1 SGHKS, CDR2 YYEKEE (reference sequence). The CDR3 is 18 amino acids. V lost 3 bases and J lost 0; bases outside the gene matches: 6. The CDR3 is CASSSWTSGGGSYNEQFF. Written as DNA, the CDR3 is TGTGCCAGCAGCTCATGGACTAGCGGGGGAGGCTCCTACAATGAGCAGTTCTTC.

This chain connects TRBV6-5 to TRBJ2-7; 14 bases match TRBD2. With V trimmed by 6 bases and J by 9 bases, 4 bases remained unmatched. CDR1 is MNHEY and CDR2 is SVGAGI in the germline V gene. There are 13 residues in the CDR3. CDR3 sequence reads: CASSSGLAGGQYF. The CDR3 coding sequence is TGTGCCAGCAGCTCCGGACTAGCGGGGGGGCAGTACTTC.

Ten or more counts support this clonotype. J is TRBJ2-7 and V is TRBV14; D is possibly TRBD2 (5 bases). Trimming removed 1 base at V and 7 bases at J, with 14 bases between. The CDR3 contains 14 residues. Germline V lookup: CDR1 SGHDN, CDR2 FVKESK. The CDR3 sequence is CASSQGVGGGEQYF. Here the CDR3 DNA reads TGTGCCAGCAGCCAAGGGGTCGGAGGCGGGGAGCAGTACTTC.

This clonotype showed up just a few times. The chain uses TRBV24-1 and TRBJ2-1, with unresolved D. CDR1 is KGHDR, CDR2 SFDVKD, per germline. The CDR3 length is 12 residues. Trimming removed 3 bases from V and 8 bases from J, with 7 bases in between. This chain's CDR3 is CATSDAPYEQFF. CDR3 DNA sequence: TGTGCCACCAGTGATGCCCCTTATGAGCAGTTCTTC.

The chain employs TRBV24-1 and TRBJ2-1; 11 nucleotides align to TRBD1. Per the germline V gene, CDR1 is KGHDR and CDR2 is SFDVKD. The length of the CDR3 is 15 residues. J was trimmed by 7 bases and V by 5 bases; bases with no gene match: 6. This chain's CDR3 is CATSGGTGGINEQFF. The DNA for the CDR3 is TGTGCCACCAGTGGGGGGACAGGGGGAATTAATGAGCAGTTCTTC.

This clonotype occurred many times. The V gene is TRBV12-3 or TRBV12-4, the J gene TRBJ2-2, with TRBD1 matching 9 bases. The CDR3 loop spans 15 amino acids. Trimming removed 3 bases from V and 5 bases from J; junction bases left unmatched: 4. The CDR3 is CASSFPTGGTGELFF. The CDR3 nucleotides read TGTGCCAGCAGTTTCCCGACAGGGGGAACCGGGGAGCTGTTTTTT.

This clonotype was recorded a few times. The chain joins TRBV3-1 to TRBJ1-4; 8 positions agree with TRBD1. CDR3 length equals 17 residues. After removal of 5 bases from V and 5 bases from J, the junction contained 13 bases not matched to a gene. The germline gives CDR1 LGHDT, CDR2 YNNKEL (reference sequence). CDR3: CASSFGILQGGNEKLFF. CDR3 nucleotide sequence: TGTGCCAGCAGCTTTGGCATTTTACAGGGGGGAAATGAAAAACTGTTTTTT.

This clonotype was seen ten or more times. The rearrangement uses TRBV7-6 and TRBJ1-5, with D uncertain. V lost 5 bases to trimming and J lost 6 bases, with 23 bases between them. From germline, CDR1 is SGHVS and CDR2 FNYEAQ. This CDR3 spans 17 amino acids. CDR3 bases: TGTGCCAGCAGCCTTATTCCCCCGGGCCCGGCGGCTCAGCCCCAGCATTTT. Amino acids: CASSLIPPGPAAQPQHF.

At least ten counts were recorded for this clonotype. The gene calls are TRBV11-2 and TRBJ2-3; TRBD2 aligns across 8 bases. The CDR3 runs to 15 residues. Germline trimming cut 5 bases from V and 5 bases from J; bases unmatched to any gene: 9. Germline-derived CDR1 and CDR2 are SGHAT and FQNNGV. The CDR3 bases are TGTGCCAGCAGCCTTTCTAGGCTAGCGGGAGATACGCAGTATTTT. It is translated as CASSLSRLAGDTQYF.

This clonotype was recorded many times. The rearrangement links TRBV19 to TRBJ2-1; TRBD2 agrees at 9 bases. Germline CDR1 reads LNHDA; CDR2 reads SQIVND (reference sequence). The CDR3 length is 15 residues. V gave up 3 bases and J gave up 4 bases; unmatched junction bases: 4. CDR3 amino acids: CASSISSGGYNEQFF. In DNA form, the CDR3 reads TGTGCCAGTAGTATTAGTAGCGGGGGATACAATGAGCAGTTCTTC.

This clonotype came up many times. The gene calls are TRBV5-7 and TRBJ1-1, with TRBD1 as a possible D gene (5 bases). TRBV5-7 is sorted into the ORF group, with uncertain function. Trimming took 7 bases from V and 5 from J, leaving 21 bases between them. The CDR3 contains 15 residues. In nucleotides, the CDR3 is TGTGCCAGCGGGACTAGTAAATCGGCGGGTACTGAAGCTTTCTTT. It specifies CASGTSKSAGTEAFF.

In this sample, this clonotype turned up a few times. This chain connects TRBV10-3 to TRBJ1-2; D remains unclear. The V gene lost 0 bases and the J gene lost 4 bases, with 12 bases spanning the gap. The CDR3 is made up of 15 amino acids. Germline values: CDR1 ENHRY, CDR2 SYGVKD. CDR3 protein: CAISESGDLGYGYTF. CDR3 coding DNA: TGTGCCATCAGTGAGTCAGGCGATCTGGGCTATGGCTACACCTTC.

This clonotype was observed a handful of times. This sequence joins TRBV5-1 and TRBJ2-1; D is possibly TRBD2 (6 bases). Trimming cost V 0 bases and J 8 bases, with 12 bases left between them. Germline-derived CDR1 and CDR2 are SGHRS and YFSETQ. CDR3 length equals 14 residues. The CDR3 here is CASSLGEPGDEQFF. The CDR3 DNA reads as TGCGCCAGCAGCTTGGGGGAGCCGGGGGATGAGCAGTTCTTC.

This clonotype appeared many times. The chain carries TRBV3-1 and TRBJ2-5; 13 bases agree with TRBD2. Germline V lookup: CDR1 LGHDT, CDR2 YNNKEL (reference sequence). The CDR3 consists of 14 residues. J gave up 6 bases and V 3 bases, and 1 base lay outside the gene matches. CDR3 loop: CASSQGLAGKTQYF. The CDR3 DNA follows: TGTGCCAGCAGCCAGGGACTAGCGGGAAAGACCCAGTACTTC.

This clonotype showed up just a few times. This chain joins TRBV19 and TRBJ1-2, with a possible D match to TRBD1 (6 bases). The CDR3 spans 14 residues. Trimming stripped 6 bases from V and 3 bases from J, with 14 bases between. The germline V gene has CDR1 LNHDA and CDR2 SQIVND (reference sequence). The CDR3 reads CASRLGGADYGYTF. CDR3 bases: TGTGCCAGTAGGCTGGGGGGCGCTGACTATGGCTACACCTTC.

In DNA form, the CDR3 reads TGTGCCAGCAGTGAATGGGTCAGACATTCACCCCTCCACTTT. Translation gives CASSEWVRHSPLHF. The chain recombines TRBV25-1 with TRBJ1-6; D remains ambiguous. Trimming took 1 base from V and 8 from J, leaving 9 bases between them. The length of the CDR3 is 14 residues. Germline loops: CDR1 MGHDK, CDR2 SYGVNS. Supplemented by reference TRBV25-1 and TRBJ1-6, the full variable domain reads EADIYQTPRYLVIGTGKKITLECSQTMGHDKMYWYQQDPGMELHLIHYSYGVNSTEKGDLSSESTVSRIRTEHFPLTLESARPSHTSQYLCASSEWVRHSPLHFGNGTRLTVT.

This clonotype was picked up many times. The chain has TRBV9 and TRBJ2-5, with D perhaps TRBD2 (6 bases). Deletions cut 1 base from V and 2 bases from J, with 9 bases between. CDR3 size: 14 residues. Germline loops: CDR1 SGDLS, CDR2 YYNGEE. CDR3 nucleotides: TGTGCCAGCAGCGTATCCCGGGGGCAAGAGACCCAGTACTTC. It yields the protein CASSVSRGQETQYF.

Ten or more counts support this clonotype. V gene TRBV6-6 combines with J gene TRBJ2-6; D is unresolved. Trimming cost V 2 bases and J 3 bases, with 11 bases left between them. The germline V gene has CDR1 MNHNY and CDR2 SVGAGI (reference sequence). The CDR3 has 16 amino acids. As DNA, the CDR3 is TGTGCCAGCAGTTACACTCTAGGTGGTGGGGCCAACGTCCTGACTTTC. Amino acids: CASSYTLGGGANVLTF.